Listed here are 21 T cell receptor beta chains from one sample, sequenced in a study of blood T cell repertoires in COVID-19. Method: immunoSEQ multiplex PCR; TCRdb's copy keeps in-frame clones and lacks some. The table shows 150,000 to 190,000 clones, with roughly 80% occurring only once. Sequencing was performed on PBMCs or T cells enriched from blood (not recorded which). The source is a man aged 45-65 years who had recovered from COVID-19.

The V call is TRBV7-6, the J call TRBJ2-2, with 7 nucleotides matching TRBD2. V shed 2 bases, J shed 0 bases, and the junction held 6 bases outside the gene matches. This CDR3 has 17 amino acids. The germline V gene has CDR1 SGHVS and CDR2 FNYEAQ. CDR3 sequence reads: CASSLWSSGANTGELFF. CDR3 nucleotides: TGTGCCAGCAGCTTATGGTCGAGCGGGGCGAACACCGGGGAGCTGTTTTTT. The full variable domain, in which reference TRBV7-6 and TRBJ2-2 provide the parts outside the CDR3, is GAGVSQSPRYKVTKRGQDVALRCDPISGHVSLYWYRQALGQGPEFLTYFNYEAQQDKSGLPNDRFSAERPEGSISTLTIQRTEQRDSAMYRCASSLWSSGANTGELFFGEGSRLTVL.

This clone has at least ten counts. The genes are TRBV6-4 and TRBJ2-2, with D perhaps matching TRBD2 (7 bases). V lost 3 bases and J 1 base, leaving 12 bases between the germline ends. CDR1 is MRHNA and CDR2 is SNTAGT in the germline V gene. This CDR3 region has 16 residues. In DNA, the CDR3 is TGTGCCAGCAGTGAAGGCGGGGGCCAGAACACCGGGGAGCTGTTTTTT. Translating gives CASSEGGGQNTGELFF.

The rearrangement joins TRBV4-3 to TRBJ1-3, with D unclear. The CDR3 loop spans 14 amino acids. Germline V gene data show CDR1 as LGHNA and CDR2 as YSLEER. Trimming pared 0 bases from V and 6 bases from J, leaving 9 bases between. The CDR3 here is CASSQESGQNTIYF. CDR3 sequence (DNA): TGCGCCAGCAGCCAAGAATCAGGTCAAAACACCATATATTTT.

V and J are TRBV7-8 and TRBJ2-7; 7 positions agree with TRBD1. The CDR3 is 13 amino acids. Germline V gene data show CDR1 as SGHVS and CDR2 as FQNEAQ. Trimming removed 5 bases from V and 5 bases from J; junction bases left unmatched: 6. The CDR3, as DNA: TGTGCCAGCAGCCGATACAGGGGAGACGAGCAGTACTTC. This sequence encodes CASSRYRGDEQYF.

The J gene is TRBJ2-7, the V gene TRBV6-6; possibly TRBD2 for D (5 bases). The CDR3 is 13 residues long. V was clipped by 6 bases and J by 1 base, with 10 bases between them. Germline V gene sequence: CDR1 MNHNY, CDR2 SVGAGI (reference sequence). The DNA of the CDR3 is TGTGCCAGCAGCATCGGGGTATCCTACGAGCAGTACTTC. Translated: CASSIGVSYEQYF.

The gene calls are TRBV11-2 and TRBJ1-6, with D hard to call. Between the trimmed V and J ends, which lost 1 base and 5 bases, there was a span of 9 bases. CDR1 is SGHAT and CDR2 is FQNNGV in the germline V gene. The CDR3 sequence is 15 residues long. The DNA of the CDR3 is TGTGCCAGCAGCTTAGTTGGCAGAAATAATTCACCCCTCCACTTT. Protein product: CASSLVGRNNSPLHF.

This clone was detected only once. The rearrangement uses TRBV5-1 and TRBJ1-4, with 8 bases that match TRBD1. This CDR3 is built from 14 residues. The V and J ends lost 3 bases and 8 bases, in that order; junction bases with no gene match: 6. Germline CDR1 SGHRS, CDR2 YFSETQ. CDR3 in DNA: TGCGCCAGCAGCTCCGGACAGGGCGGCGAAAAACTGTTTTTT. This translates into CASSSGQGGEKLFF.

This chain connects TRBV18 to TRBJ1-6; TRBD1 matches at 7 bases. Germline trimming cut 6 bases from V and 5 bases from J; bases unmatched to any gene: 4. CDR1 and CDR2 (germline): KGHSH, LQKENI. CDR3 size: 14 residues. CDR3 protein: CASSRDSDNSPLHF. The DNA of the CDR3 is TGTGCCAGCTCCCGGGACAGTGATAATTCACCCCTCCACTTT.

The rearrangement uses TRBV4-2 and TRBJ2-5; TRBD2 aligns across 8 bases. The trim removed 0 bases at V and 3 bases at J, leaving 3 bases unmatched. This CDR3 spans 15 amino acids. The V gene's germline CDR1 is LGHNA and CDR2 YNFKEQ. The CDR3 is CASSQETSGKETQYF. DNA of the CDR3: TGTGCCAGCAGCCAAGAAACTAGCGGAAAAGAGACCCAGTACTTC.

This sequence joins TRBV28 and TRBJ2-1, with D unclear. Trimming removed 4 bases from V and 6 bases from J, with 10 bases in between. Germline CDR1 and CDR2: MDHEN and SYDVKM. CDR3 length: 13 amino acids. The CDR3 sequence is CASSSPNSNEQFF. In DNA, the CDR3 is TGTGCCAGCAGTTCTCCTAACAGCAATGAGCAGTTCTTC.

The chain links TRBV21-1 to TRBJ2-1; the table's D call TRBD2 went unverified against the DNA. TRBV21-1 is a documented pseudogene. This CDR3 contains 19 residues. The CDR3 DNA sequence: TGTGCCAGCAGCAAAGCGCTTCGAGGCAGGGAGGGACCCTACAATGAGCAGTTCTTC. As protein: CASSKALRGREGPYNEQFF.

The CDR3 DNA reads as TGCAGTGCTAGTGATGACAGGCGGGGGAGCAATCAGCCCCAGCATTTT. It yields the protein CSASDDRRGSNQPQHF. The J gene is TRBJ1-5, the V gene TRBV20-1; possibly TRBD1 for D (6 bases). CDR1 and CDR2 (germline): DFQATT, SNEGSKA (reference sequence). V lost 3 bases and J 1 base, leaving 16 bases between the germline ends. The CDR3 is made up of 16 amino acids.

V is TRBV2 and J is TRBJ2-6, with D perhaps matching TRBD2 (5 bases). The germline V gene has CDR1 SNHLY and CDR2 FYNNEI. Deletions cut 5 bases from V and 0 bases from J, with 11 bases between. This CDR3 spans 16 amino acids. CDR3 nucleotide sequence: TGTGCCAGCAGTCGGGATGCAAGCTCTGGGGCCAACGTCCTGACTTTC. It yields the protein CASSRDASSGANVLTF.

The chain links TRBV7-2 to TRBJ1-6; 8 bases line up with TRBD1. The CDR3 consists of 14 residues. Germline V CDR1 and CDR2: SGHTA, FQGNSA. J was trimmed by 10 bases and V by 3 bases; bases with no gene match: 5. The CDR3 bases are TGTGCCAGCAGCTTGACAGGGGTGGGGTCACCCCTCCACTTT. Protein product: CASSLTGVGSPLHF.

The V and J genes are TRBV29-1 and TRBJ1-2; no reliable D call. Germline CDR1 reads SQVTM; CDR2 reads ANQGSEA. The CDR3 covers 13 residues. V lost 4 bases, J lost 4 bases, and 13 bases lay in between. CDR3 sequence: CSVGGGSGYGYTF. The CDR3 nucleotides read TGCAGCGTTGGTGGAGGGTCTGGCTATGGCTACACCTTC.

CDR3 nucleotides: TGTGCCAGCAGCTTAGGTAGTCTAGTTTTAGGCAACAATGAGCAGTTCTTC. It is translated as CASSLGSLVLGNNEQFF. The V and J genes are TRBV7-2 and TRBJ2-1; no firm D call. The ends were cut back, 1 base at V and 5 bases at J, with 18 bases in the middle. CDR1 and CDR2 (germline): SGHTA, FQGNSA. The CDR3 contains 17 residues.

This clone has a handful of counts. CDR3 in DNA: TGCGCCAGCAGCTTAGGGGGATACGAGCAGTACTTC. Protein product: CASSLGGYEQYF. The V and J genes are TRBV5-1 and TRBJ2-7; possible D gene TRBD1, 6 bases. The germline V gene encodes CDR1 SGHRS and CDR2 YFSETQ. V was shortened by 2 bases and J by 4 bases, with 7 bases between the two germline ends. The CDR3 contains 12 residues.

The DNA for the CDR3 is TGTGCCTGGAGTGTACGGGGTAGCGGGCCCTCCTACGAGCAGTACTTC. It yields the protein CAWSVRGSGPSYEQYF. The rearrangement uses TRBV30 and TRBJ2-7, with 7 positions matching TRBD2. The CDR3 consists of 16 residues. V shed 0 bases, J shed 0 bases, and the junction held 8 bases outside the gene matches. Germline CDR1 and CDR2: GTSNPN and SVGIG (reference sequence). The variable domain in full, with the rest retrieved from reference TRBV30 and TRBJ2-7, is SQTIHQWPATLVQPVGSPLSLECTVEGTSNPNLYWYRQAAGRGLQLLFYSVGIGQISSEVPQNLSASRPQDRQFILSSKKLLLSDSGFYLCAWSVRGSGPSYEQYFGPGTRLTVT.

The chain employs TRBV7-8 and TRBJ2-7, with D possibly being TRBD1 (6 bases). The CDR3 contains 16 residues. From germline, CDR1 is SGHVS and CDR2 FQNEAQ. Trimming took off 5 bases at V and 7 bases at J, with 24 bases between the two ends. CDR3 loop: CASSRTRGRYSEEQYF. The CDR3 region has the DNA TGTGCCAGCAGCCGCACCAGGGGTAGATACTCGGAGGAGCAGTACTTC.

The chain recombines TRBV6-2 or TRBV6-3 with TRBJ2-5; 13 nucleotides align to TRBD2. The CDR3 is 15 residues long. From germline, CDR1 is MNHEY and CDR2 SVGEGT. The trim removed 9 bases at V and 5 bases at J, leaving 9 bases unmatched. In DNA, the CDR3 is TGTGCCAGTAGCCCAGGACTAGCGGGGGCTGAGACCCAGTACTTC. As protein: CASSPGLAGAETQYF.

The J gene is TRBJ1-6, the V gene TRBV12-5; D is possibly TRBD1 (5 bases). Germline loops: CDR1 LGHNT, CDR2 FRNRAP. There are 21 residues in the CDR3. The germline V and J ends were trimmed by 0 bases and 0 bases, with 21 bases remaining between them. Here the CDR3 reads CASGLVGLGREESSYNSPLHF. The CDR3 nucleotides are TGTGCTAGTGGTTTGGTAGGTCTAGGCAGGGAAGAGTCCTCCTATAATTCACCCCTCCACTTT. The variable domain in full, with the rest retrieved from reference TRBV12-5 and TRBJ1-6, is DARVTQTPRHKVTEMGQEVTMRCQPILGHNTVFWYRQTMMQGLELLAYFRNRAPLDDSGMPKDRFSAEMPDATLATLKIQPSEPRDSAVYFCASGLVGLGREESSYNSPLHFGNGTRLTVT.